What follows is one T cell receptor (beta chain) and its context. Its specificity is unknown. Within the sample, other DNA sequences also encode this same CDR3. This entry comes from a study of OX40 agonist ivuxolimab in advanced cancers. TCRdb's copy holds only in-frame clones and misses some; the assay was immunoSEQ multiplex PCR. The repertoire holds about 16,000 clones, with around 92% as singletons. The CDR3 extends over 15 amino acids. Germline values: CDR1 SGHRS, CDR2 YFSETQ. Unmatched junction bases numbered 12, after V lost 3 bases and J lost 9 bases. Broader study findings: Certain nonresponders additionally had low normalized T-cell clonal expansion.

This rearrangement joins TRBV5-1 to TRBJ2-1, with 7 bases that match TRBD2. The specimen was CD4+ or CD8+ T cells sorted from blood, collected in a trial of the OX40 agonist ivuxolimab. This receptor was obtained from an adult with an advanced solid tumor such as melanoma, head and neck, liver or kidney cancer. In DNA form, the CDR3 reads TGCGCCAGCAGCTGGGGTACGGGAGGTGGCGCTGAGCAGTTCTTC. This translates into CASSWGTGGGAEQFF.